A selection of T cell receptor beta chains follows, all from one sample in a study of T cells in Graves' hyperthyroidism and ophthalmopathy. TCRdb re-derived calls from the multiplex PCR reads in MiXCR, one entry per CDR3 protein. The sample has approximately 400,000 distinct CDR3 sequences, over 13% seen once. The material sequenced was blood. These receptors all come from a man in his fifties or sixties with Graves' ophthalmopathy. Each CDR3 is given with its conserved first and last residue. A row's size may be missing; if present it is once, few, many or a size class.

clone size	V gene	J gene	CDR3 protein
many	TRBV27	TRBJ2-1	CASSSGTSGNPEQFF
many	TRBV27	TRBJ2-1	CASSPPGGLGNEQFF
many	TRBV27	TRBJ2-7	CASSLYRGYEQYF
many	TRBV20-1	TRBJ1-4	CSAGTGTTNEKLFF
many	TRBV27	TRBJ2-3	CASSTGGGPSTDTQYF
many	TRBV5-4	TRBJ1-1	CASSLPENTEAFF
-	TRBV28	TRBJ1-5	CASSLGGSSLKPQHF
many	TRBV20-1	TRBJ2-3	CSARTGGRVDTQYF
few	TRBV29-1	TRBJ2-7	CSVTPSTSLFEQYF
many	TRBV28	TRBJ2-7	CASSQITSGSIHEQYF
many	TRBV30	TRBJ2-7	CAWKSTTGREQYF
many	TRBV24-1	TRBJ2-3	CATEKNSTDTQYF
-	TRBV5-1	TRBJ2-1	CASSLRFWGTNEQFF
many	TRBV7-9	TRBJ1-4	CASSYLSGRQSEKLFF
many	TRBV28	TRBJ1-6	CASSYTGGSSPLHF
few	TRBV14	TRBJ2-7	CASSQGPTGAYEQYF
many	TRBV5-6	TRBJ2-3	CASSLIGGTNPTDTQYF
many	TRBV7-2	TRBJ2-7	CASSLMMETYEQYF
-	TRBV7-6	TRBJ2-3	CASSFQGFDTQYF
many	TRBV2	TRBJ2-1	CASRASGSYEQFF
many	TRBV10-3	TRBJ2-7	CAIRPGQGPYEQYF
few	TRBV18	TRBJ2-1	CASSQQTGGSYNEQFF
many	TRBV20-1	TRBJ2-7	CSAQPGASEQYF
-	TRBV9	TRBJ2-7	CASSLHQWEQYF
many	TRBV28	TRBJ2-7	CASYRAGASYEQYF
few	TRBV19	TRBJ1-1	CASSREGVGTEAFF
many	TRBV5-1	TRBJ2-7	CASSPRDSDEQYF
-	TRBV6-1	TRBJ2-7	CASQGGGDSYEQYF
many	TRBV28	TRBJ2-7	CASSLRPAYEQYF
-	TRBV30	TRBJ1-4	CAWADRANEELFF
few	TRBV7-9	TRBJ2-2	CASSLGLGTAELFF
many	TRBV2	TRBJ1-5	CASRGQAATWAQHF
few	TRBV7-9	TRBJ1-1	CASSRIGGPGRSEAFF
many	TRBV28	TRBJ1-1	CASSPHQAAHRNTEAFF
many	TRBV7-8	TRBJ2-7	CASSPRGGLANSYEQYF
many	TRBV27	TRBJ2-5	CASSLGVGREETQYF
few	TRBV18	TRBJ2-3	CASSQGVTDTQYF